This T cell receptor beta chain was retrieved from a study of a mutant IDH1 vaccine in newly diagnosed glioma. At the level of the study: Vaccination began 4-6 weeks post radiotherapy alone, or with temozolomide cycles.

Produced via immunoSEQ multiplex PCR; TCRdb's table is partial and in-frame only. The table records approximately 60,000 clones, roughly 82% of them present only once. Worth noting for this clone: No antigen is known for it.

Germline V gives CDR1 SGHDT, CDR2 YYEEEE. Trimming left V 2 bases short and J 1 base short, with 15 bases between. The CDR3 has 16 amino acids. Time point indicated: week 5, during vaccination. Vaccination used 300 ug of mutant IDH1 20-mer peptide per dose, with topical imiquimod. The sequences come from PBMCs, collected from a glioma patient whose treatment included an IDH1 peptide vaccine. The genes are TRBV5-6 and TRBJ1-1; TRBD1 might be the D (6 bases). This TCR was recovered from a woman aged 18-29 years with glioma. Some clones in this sample may be carry-over from other donors' samples. The DNA for the CDR3 is TGTGCCAGCAGCTTTGATCCGGGACACGAGAACACTGAAGCTTTCTTT. It translates to CASSFDPGHENTEAFF.